This T cell receptor beta chain was captured by sequencing in a study of T-cell reconstitution after alpha-beta-depleted transplantation in children. Per the germline V gene, CDR1 is MNHEY and CDR2 is SMNVEV (reference sequence). The length of the CDR3 is 15 residues. J lost 0 bases, V lost 4 bases, and 6 bases had no gene match. This clonotype was seen at least ten times. Its antigen is as yet unknown. General study points: Newly made T cells mostly supplied T-cell counts and diversity one year after transplant. The origin of alpha-beta T cells about two months after transplant was reportedly several hundred expanded graft clones.

Preparing the TCRbeta library involved the use of unique molecular identifiers. MiXCR, run by TCRdb on the PCR reads, gives a single entry per CDR3 protein. The repertoire consists of approximately 30,000 distinct CDR3 sequences, with around 6.3% occurring once and the leading ten covering approximately 7%. This chain links TRBV27 with TRBJ2-7; 7 bases map to TRBD1. Sequencing used PBMCs, mostly from graft donor cells, obtained 180 days after TCRalphabeta/CD19-depleted stem cell transplant. The source is a male patient between 10 and 17 years old who had a stem cell transplant for acute myeloid leukemia, so the T cells may come from the graft donor. The CDR3 nucleotides are TGTGCCAGCAGTTCGCCGGGACAGTACTCCTACGAGCAGTACTTC. It codes for CASSSPGQYSYEQYF.